Listed below are T cell receptor beta chains from one sample, sequenced in a study of shared clonotypes between healthy human individuals. Libraries were prepared by immunoSEQ multiplex PCR; TCRdb keeps only in-frame clonotypes and omits some of them. Here the sample spans roughly 700,000 clones, roughly 70% being singletons. Sequenced sample: memory CD4+ T cells sorted from blood. All receptors derive from a woman younger than 45 in good health. Both conserved end residues are part of each CDR3. A D gene is named only where the DNA matches it firmly. A clone size is listed for some rows: how often the clone was seen (once, few, many), or a class if it is expanded.

V: TRBV28; size: .; D: .; J: TRBJ1-1; CDR3: CASSLLSDEAFF; DNA: TGTGCCAGCAGTCTACTCAGTGATGAAGCTTTCTTT
V: TRBV7-9; size: few; D: TRBD2; J: TRBJ2-2; CDR3: CASSPTGTSDTGELFF; DNA: TGTGCCAGCAGCCCTACCGGGACTAGTGATACCGGGGAGCTGTTTTTT
V: TRBV6-1; size: .; D: .; J: TRBJ2-5; CDR3: CASSGAGQETQYF; DNA: TGTGCCAGCAGTGGGGCAGGGCAAGAGACCCAGTACTTC
V: TRBV9; size: many; D: TRBD1; J: TRBJ1-3; CDR3: CASSVSYRGLDGNTIYF; DNA: TGTGCCAGCAGCGTATCCTACAGGGGTCTGGACGGAAACACCATATATTTT
V: TRBV18; size: .; D: TRBD1; J: TRBJ2-7; CDR3: CASAEVGTGGYEQYF; DNA: TGTGCCAGCGCTGAGGTAGGGACAGGGGGTTACGAGCAGTACTTC
V: TRBV28; size: many; D: .; J: TRBJ1-3; CDR3: CASSLGLGNTIYF; DNA: TGTGCCAGCAGCCTCGGGCTTGGAAACACCATATATTTT
V: TRBV19; size: .; D: .; J: TRBJ2-3; CDR3: CASIGADTQYF; DNA: TGTGCCAGTATCGGGGCAGATACGCAGTATTTT
V: TRBV27; size: .; D: TRBD1; J: TRBJ1-1; CDR3: CASHKGGRGTDTEAFF; DNA: TGTGCCAGCCATAAGGGGGGAAGAGGGACAGACACTGAAGCTTTCTTT
V: TRBV6-5; size: .; D: .; J: TRBJ2-1; CDR3: CASSYQLNNEQFF; DNA: TGTGCCAGCAGTTACCAACTCAACAATGAGCAGTTCTTC
V: TRBV9; size: .; D: .; J: TRBJ2-7; CDR3: CASLPYEQYF; DNA: TGTGCCAGCCTACCCTACGAGCAGTACTTC
V: TRBV18; size: once; D: .; J: TRBJ1-1; CDR3: CASSQRQNTEAFF; DNA: TGTGCCAGCTCCCAGCGACAGAACACTGAAGCTTTCTTT
V: TRBV28; size: few; D: .; J: TRBJ1-3; CDR3: CASSLEITYSGNTIYF; DNA: TGTGCCAGCAGTTTGGAAATAACCTACTCTGGAAACACCATATATTTT
V: TRBV4-2; size: many; D: .; J: TRBJ2-5; CDR3: CASSQGGKNQETQYF; DNA: TGTGCCAGCAGCCAAGGAGGAAAAAACCAAGAGACCCAGTACTTC
V: TRBV27; size: .; D: TRBD2; J: TRBJ2-2; CDR3: CASSSRTSGQVNTGELFF; DNA: TGTGCCAGCAGTTCCAGGACTAGCGGGCAAGTTAACACCGGGGAGCTGTTTTTT
V: TRBV7-2; size: .; D: .; J: TRBJ2-7; CDR3: CASSLESGGAYEQYF; DNA: TGTGCCAGCAGCTTAGAATCCGGGGGAGCATACGAGCAGTACTTC
V: TRBV6-6; size: once; D: .; J: TRBJ2-1; CDR3: CASETGVGEQFF; DNA: TGTGCCAGCGAAACGGGGGTGGGTGAGCAGTTCTTC
V: TRBV28; size: few; D: .; J: TRBJ1-2; CDR3: CASTRGAPNYGYTF; DNA: TGTGCCAGCACCCGGGGGGCCCCTAACTATGGCTACACCTTC
V: TRBV7-7; size: .; D: .; J: TRBJ2-7; CDR3: CASSLERGGEQYF; DNA: TGTGCCAGCAGCCTTGAAAGGGGCGGCGAGCAGTACTTC
V: TRBV14; size: .; D: .; J: TRBJ1-4; CDR3: CASSRAKEKLFF; DNA: TGTGCCAGCAGCCGCGCGAAAGAAAAACTGTTTTTT
V: TRBV19; size: few; D: .; J: TRBJ2-3; CDR3: CASSRTLLTDTQYF; DNA: TGTGCCAGTAGTAGGACTCTTCTCACAGATACGCAGTATTTT
V: TRBV4-1; size: .; D: TRBD2; J: TRBJ2-4; CDR3: CASSNGLAGGLAKNIQYF; DNA: TGCGCCAGCAGCAACGGACTAGCGGGAGGACTAGCCAAAAACATTCAGTACTTC
V: TRBV18; size: .; D: .; J: TRBJ1-1; CDR3: CASEVNGDTEAFF; DNA: TGTGCTAGCGAGGTCAACGGGGACACTGAAGCTTTCTTT
V: TRBV15; size: .; D: TRBD1; J: TRBJ1-2; CDR3: CATSRGDRAGGYTF; DNA: TGTGCCACCAGCAGAGGAGACAGGGCTGGAGGCTACACCTTC
V: TRBV4-1; size: few; D: .; J: TRBJ2-1; CDR3: CASSQGDSHREQFF; DNA: TGCGCCAGCAGCCAAGGGGACTCGCATCGCGAGCAGTTCTTC
V: TRBV25-1; size: many; D: .; J: TRBJ2-7; CDR3: CASSDSYEQYF; DNA: TGTGCCAGCAGTGACTCCTACGAGCAGTACTTC
V: TRBV4-2; size: .; D: .; J: TRBJ1-4; CDR3: CASSQDPTGANEKLFF; DNA: TGTGCCAGCAGCCAAGATCCGACGGGAGCTAATGAAAAACTGTTTTTT
V: TRBV6-5; size: .; D: .; J: TRBJ1-5; CDR3: CASSAGTPRGQPQHF; DNA: TGTGCCAGCAGTGCCGGGACACCCCGGGGGCAGCCCCAGCATTTT
V: TRBV19; size: .; D: .; J: TRBJ1-2; CDR3: CASNGQGSWGYTF; DNA: TGTGCCAGTAACGGCCAGGGCTCGTGGGGCTACACCTTC
V: TRBV28; size: .; D: .; J: TRBJ2-7; CDR3: CASSSNKLWTGSSYEQYF; DNA: TGTGCCAGCAGTTCTAACAAGCTATGGACTGGGAGCTCCTACGAGCAGTACTTC
V: TRBV19; size: .; D: .; J: TRBJ2-3; CDR3: CASTLGGASTDTQYF; DNA: TGTGCCAGTACATTGGGGGGGGCCAGCACAGATACGCAGTATTTT
V: TRBV6-6; size: .; D: TRBD1; J: TRBJ2-6; CDR3: CASSAGGAGANVLTF; DNA: TGTGCCAGCAGCGCAGGGGGCGCAGGGGCCAACGTCCTGACTTTC